Listed below are T cell receptor beta chains from one sample, sequenced in a study of T-cell memory formation after mild COVID-19. MiXCR, applied by TCRdb to the 5' RACE reads, yields one record per CDR3 protein. Of 550,000 to 650,000 distinct CDR3 sequences in the sample, roughly 17% are singletons; the top ten hold around 8.1%. Specimen: PBMCs or a T cell subset sorted from them (not recorded which). Receptors were obtained from an adult woman who had mild COVID-19 (a few samples of this study predate the infection). Cell type and time point are not known. Both conserved end residues are part of each CDR3. D genes are given only for firm matches. Size tells how often a clone was seen (once, few, many) or the class of an expanded clone, and some rows leave it out.

D | J | size | V | DNA | CDR3
TRBD2 | TRBJ2-3 | few | TRBV7-2 | TGTGCCAGCAGCTTGGGACTAGCGGGAGAGGGTACGCAGTATTTT | CASSLGLAGEGTQYF
- | TRBJ2-1 | few | TRBV29-1 | TGCAGCGTTGAAGGTTCCTCCATCAGGGGAACCTACAATGAGCAGTTCTTC | CSVEGSSIRGTYNEQFF
TRBD2 | TRBJ2-3 | - | TRBV7-9 | TGTGCCAGCCTGGCTAGCGGGGGGGAAATAAGGACAGATACGCAGTATTTT | CASLASGGEIRTDTQYF
TRBD2 | TRBJ2-7 | - | TRBV6-2/TRBV6-3 | TGTGCCAGCAGAGGACTAGCGGGATGGTACGAGCAGTACTTC | CASRGLAGWYEQYF
- | TRBJ2-1 | few | TRBV7-9 | TGTGCCAGCAGGCAGGGCAGTGAGCAGTTCTTC | CASRQGSEQFF
TRBD2 | TRBJ2-5 | - | TRBV5-1 | TGCGCCAGCAGCCTTACACTAGCGGGAGAGGTAGAGACCCAGTACTTC | CASSLTLAGEVETQYF
- | TRBJ2-1 | - | TRBV24-1 | TGTGCCACCAGTGATTACTCGAACAGGGTAAGCTACAATGAGCAGTTCTTC | CATSDYSNRVSYNEQFF
- | TRBJ2-3 | - | TRBV2 | TGTGCCAGCACCGGGCCGCTGCACGCAGATACGCAGTATTTT | CASTGPLHADTQYF
- | TRBJ2-3 | few | TRBV7-9 | TGTGCCGTTGGCGACACAGATACGCAGTATTTT | CAVGDTDTQYF
TRBD2 | TRBJ2-2 | - | TRBV24-1 | TGTGCCACCAGTGATCCCGGGACTAGCAGCACCGGGGAGCTGTTTTTT | CATSDPGTSSTGELFF
- | TRBJ2-1 | - | TRBV20-1 | TGCAGTGCCGGGCGGAGGAGTTCCTACAATGAGCAGTTCTTC | CSAGRRSSYNEQFF
- | TRBJ2-2 | many | TRBV20-1 | TGCAGTGCTAGTCGGAGGGGAGGCCGGGAGCTGTTTTTT | CSASRRGGRELFF
TRBD1 | TRBJ2-7 | few | TRBV12-3/TRBV12-4 | TGTGCCAGCAGTCGACAGGGTACCACCTCCTACGAGCAGTACTTC | CASSRQGTTSYEQYF
- | TRBJ2-3 | - | TRBV19 | TGTGCCAGTAGTAGTCACTCAGATACGCAGTATTTT | CASSSHSDTQYF
TRBD1 | TRBJ2-7 | few | TRBV29-1 | TGCAGCGTAGGACAGGGGGGAACCTACGAGCAGTACTTC | CSVGQGGTYEQYF
TRBD2 | TRBJ2-1 | few | TRBV6-5 | TGTGCCAGCAGCCCGGGGGGTCGTGGGCGGCAGTTCTTC | CASSPGGRGRQFF
- | TRBJ2-1 | few | TRBV20-1 | TGCAGTGCTAGATTCACGACAGAGCAGTTCTTC | CSARFTTEQFF
- | TRBJ1-1 | - | TRBV5-1 | TGCGCCAGCACCCGGAGCGGAGATGAAGCTTTCTTT | CASTRSGDEAFF
TRBD1 | TRBJ1-1 | - | TRBV18 | TGTGCCAGCTCACGAGGAGTACAGGGGGCGCCCACTGAAGCTTTCTTT | CASSRGVQGAPTEAFF
- | TRBJ1-1 | few | TRBV2 | TGTGCCAGCGACCCGAACTCGATGAGGGAAGCTTTCTTT | CASDPNSMREAFF
- | TRBJ1-5 | - | TRBV12-3/TRBV12-4 | TGTGCCACCCGAAGCGGGCTTCACAATCAGCCCCAGCATTTT | CATRSGLHNQPQHF
- | TRBJ2-3 | many | TRBV5-8 | TGTGCCAGCGTACACAGGGTAAGGGGTAGCACAGATACGCAGTATTTT | CASVHRVRGSTDTQYF
TRBD2 | TRBJ2-1 | - | TRBV7-9 | TGTGCCAGCAGCGTCGGCGGGGGGCGAGGCTCCTACAATGAGCAGTTCTTC | CASSVGGGRGSYNEQFF
- | TRBJ1-5 | - | TRBV5-6 | TGTGCCAGCAGCTCCGGTGGGGGTTATCAGCCCCAGCATTTT | CASSSGGGYQPQHF
TRBD2 | TRBJ2-7 | few | TRBV5-1 | TGCGCCAGCAGCACCTTTACCGGGGGGGCCTCCCCCGAGCAGTACTTC | CASSTFTGGASPEQYF
- | TRBJ1-1 | - | TRBV3-1 | TGTGCCAGCAGCCGCCAGGGACGGAGCACTGAAGCTTTCTTT | CASSRQGRSTEAFF
- | TRBJ2-3 | few | TRBV24-1 | TGTGCCACCAGTCAATGGGAGGACACAGATACGCAGTATTTT | CATSQWEDTDTQYF
TRBD2 | TRBJ2-2 | many | TRBV4-1 | TGCGCCAGCAGCCCACTCGGGACTAGCGGGGGGGCCGGGGAGCTGTTTTTT | CASSPLGTSGGAGELFF
TRBD2 | TRBJ2-2 | few | TRBV5-1 | TGCGCCAGCAGCCGACGCGGGGGGCAGAACACCGGGGAGCTGTTTTTT | CASSRRGGQNTGELFF
- | TRBJ1-1 | - | TRBV9 | TGTGCCAGCAGCATACATACAATGAACACTGAAGCTTTCTTT | CASSIHTMNTEAFF
- | TRBJ1-2 | - | TRBV4-1 | TGCGCCAGCAGCCAAGTAACCCTAACGGCTGGAGTGCACGGCTACACCTTC | CASSQVTLTAGVHGYTF
- | TRBJ2-2 | - | TRBV9 | TGTGCCAGCAGCGTAGGCCCCCCCCTTCTAAACACCGGGGAGCTGTTTTTT | CASSVGPPLLNTGELFF
- | TRBJ2-1 | few | TRBV7-9 | TGTGCCAGCACAGGGGGGGTTGAGCAGTTCTTC | CASTGGVEQFF
- | TRBJ1-6 | few | TRBV27 | TGTGCCAGCAGTCCGAACTCCTATAATTCACCCCTCCACTTT | CASSPNSYNSPLHF
- | TRBJ2-1 | - | TRBV12-5 | TGTGCTAGTGGTCTCAGCGGGCCCTCCTACAATGAGCAGTTCTTC | CASGLSGPSYNEQFF
TRBD2 | TRBJ2-1 | few | TRBV7-3 | TGTGCCAGCAGTGCTAGCGGAGCCAATGAGCAGTTCTTC | CASSASGANEQFF
- | TRBJ2-5 | few | TRBV18 | TGTGCCAGCTCACCACTAGCGACGGAGACCCAGTACTTC | CASSPLATETQYF
- | TRBJ1-2 | - | TRBV7-2 | TGTGCCAGCAGCTTAGCGCAAGGGGGAGATGGCTACACCTTC | CASSLAQGGDGYTF
TRBD1 | TRBJ2-7 | - | TRBV18 | TGTGCCAGCTCATCAGCCGGGACAGCGAAACCCTACGAGCAGTACTTC | CASSSAGTAKPYEQYF
TRBD2 | TRBJ2-7 | few | TRBV12-3/TRBV12-4 | TGTGCCAGCAGTTTGATCGGGCTAGCGGTCGAGCAGTACTTC | CASSLIGLAVEQYF
TRBD1 | TRBJ2-3 | - | TRBV2 | TGTGCCAGCAGTGAAGAGGGACAGGGGGCGGATACGCAGTATTTT | CASSEEGQGADTQYF
TRBD2 | TRBJ2-5 | few | TRBV7-8 | TGTGCCAGCAGCAGCGGGGTCGCGGGACTAGCGGCCCTTAGGGGAGAGACCCAGTACTTC | CASSSGVAGLAALRGETQYF
- | TRBJ2-2 | - | TRBV7-2 | TGTGCCAGCAGCTTAGTTCTGCGGGGCGGTGGGGAGCTGTTTTTT | CASSLVLRGGGELFF